The clone carrying this T cell receptor (beta chain) was picked up a small number of times. Its specificity is unknown. This record comes from a study of blood T cells in healthy people across ages. The wider study: Template switching captured about one barcoded beta molecule per two T cells.

Study-wide results and limits: Diversity of TCR beta correlated strongly with naive T cell percentage. Changes seen in expanded clonotypes were possibly confounded by donor CMV status left unknown. Total diversity from one million sequenced T cells was likely underestimated.

CDR1 SQVTM and CDR2 ANQGSEA come from the germline V gene. V was trimmed by 1 base and J by 4 bases, leaving 7 bases between them. There are 12 residues in the CDR3. A second PCR of about 7 to 12 cycles used a sample-barcoded 5' primer and a J-beta primer mix. TCRdb processed the 5' RACE reads anew with MiXCR; each CDR3 protein has one entry. The sample includes about 800,000 distinct CDR3 sequences, over 45% of them seen just once. The chain is built from TRBV29-1 and TRBJ1-1, with no clear D. Source material: blood. The TCR was taken from a man under 40 in good health. The CDR3 coding sequence is TGCAGCGTTGAAGTAGTGAGCACTGAAGCTTTCTTT. It yields the protein CSVEVVSTEAFF.